These T cell receptor beta chains were read from a single sample in a study of cytomegalovirus exposure and HLA in healthy donors. TCRdb's table, derived via immunoSEQ multiplex PCR, lists solely in-frame clones and lacks some. The table records 150,000 to 200,000 clones, about 89% of them present only once. Sequencing was carried out using PBMCs. The receptors derive from a man under 40 in good health and CMV-seropositive. Each CDR3 is given with its conserved first and last residue. Each record gives: V gene, clone size, J gene, D gene, CDR3 DNA, CDR3 protein. A D gene is named only where the DNA matches it firmly. Size is stated for part of the rows, as once, few or many counts, or as a class when the clone is expanded.

>TRBV7-2|.|TRBJ1-5|.
TGTGCCAGCAGCCTTGTTTCGAGGGGCAATCAGCCCCAGCATTTT
CASSLVSRGNQPQHF
>TRBV7-2|.|TRBJ2-2|TRBD2
TGTGCCAGCAGCTTTCTAAGCGGGACGAACACCGGGGAGCTGTTTTTT
CASSFLSGTNTGELFF
>TRBV7-2|.|TRBJ1-2|TRBD1
TGTGCCAGCAGCAAGGACAGGGTCTATGGCTACACCTTC
CASSKDRVYGYTF
>TRBV18|once|TRBJ2-2|TRBD1
TGTGCCAGCTCACCTGGGACAGGGGACACCGGGGAGCTGTTTTTT
CASSPGTGDTGELFF
>TRBV6-1|few|TRBJ2-2|TRBD1
TGTGCCAGCACTGGGACAGGGGACACCGGGGAGCTGTTTTTT
CASTGTGDTGELFF
>TRBV4-3|.|TRBJ1-6|.
TGCGCCAGCAGCCAAGCAGCGGGAAATTCACCCCTCCACTTT
CASSQAAGNSPLHF
>TRBV4-3|.|TRBJ1-2|.
TGCGCCAGCAGCCCGTGGACTGGGGCGGGTGGCTACACCTTC
CASSPWTGAGGYTF
>TRBV18|.|TRBJ2-7|.
TGTGCCAGCTCACGATACGAGCAGTACTTC
CASSRYEQYF
>TRBV9|.|TRBJ1-1|.
TGTGCCAGCAGCCTCCGGGACGGTGAAGCTTTCTTT
CASSLRDGEAFF
>TRBV6-5|once|TRBJ2-7|TRBD2
TGTGCCAGCAGTTCGGGACTAGCGGGTTCCTACGAGCAGTACTTC
CASSSGLAGSYEQYF
>TRBV6-5|.|TRBJ1-5|.
TGTGCCAGCAGTGAATATGTGGGGAATCAGCCCCAGCATTTT
CASSEYVGNQPQHF
>TRBV15|.|TRBJ2-1|TRBD1
TGTGCCACCAGCCCCCGCCCCCCCACAGGGGGCAGGTACAATGAGCAGTTCTTC
CATSPRPPTGGRYNEQFF
>TRBV7-9|.|TRBJ2-2|.
TGTGCCAGCAGCTACCGAAACACCGGGGAGCTGTTTTTT
CASSYRNTGELFF
>TRBV28|.|TRBJ2-7|.
TGTGCCAGCATCGGAGACCTCGCCTACGAGCAGTACTTC
CASIGDLAYEQYF
>TRBV11-3|.|TRBJ2-1|TRBD2
TGTGCCAGCAGCTTACTAGCGGGGAGATACAATGAGCAGTTCTTC
CASSLLAGRYNEQFF
>TRBV6-5|.|TRBJ1-2|TRBD1
TGTGCCAGCAGGGCCGGGACAGGGAATTCCTATGGCTACACCTTC
CASRAGTGNSYGYTF
>TRBV2|.|TRBJ2-3|TRBD2
TGTGCCAGCAGTGACGTATCTAGCGGGGACCCCCTTTCAGGAGATACGCAGTATTTT
CASSDVSSGDPLSGDTQYF
>TRBV6-6|.|TRBJ1-2|TRBD1
TGTGCCAGCATTAAGACAGGGGGCGGCTATGGCTACACCTTC
CASIKTGGGYGYTF
>TRBV30|.|TRBJ1-3|TRBD1
TGTGCCTGGAGTGTGACAGGGGCGGGAAACACCATATATTTT
CAWSVTGAGNTIYF
>TRBV2|.|TRBJ2-7|TRBD1
TGTGCCAGCATGGGGGACAGGGTCGACGAGCAGTACTTC
CASMGDRVDEQYF
>TRBV27|.|TRBJ1-1|TRBD1
TGTGCCAGCAGTCCCCAGGGGGCTAGGACTGAAGCTTTCTTT
CASSPQGARTEAFF
>TRBV4-2|.|TRBJ2-1|TRBD2
TGTGCCAGCACACGGACTAGCGGCTACAATGAGCAGTTCTTC
CASTRTSGYNEQFF
>TRBV29-1|once|TRBJ2-7|TRBD2
TGCAGCGTTGGCAGGACTAGCGGGGAGCAGTACTTC
CSVGRTSGEQYF
>TRBV6-5|.|TRBJ1-2|TRBD1
TGTGCCAGCAGTTCGGACAGGGGGATCTATGGCTACACCTTC
CASSSDRGIYGYTF
>TRBV7-3|.|TRBJ2-2|TRBD2
TGTGCCAGCAGCCCCTTGCGGGGGGGCGGGGAGCTGTTTTTT
CASSPLRGGGELFF
>TRBV9|.|TRBJ2-5|.
TGTGCCAGCAGCGTAGGAGGGTCCCAAGAGACCCAGTACTTC
CASSVGGSQETQYF
>TRBV5-6|.|TRBJ2-7|TRBD2
TGTGCCAGCAGCTTGGACGGACTAGCCCGGGAGCAGTACTTC
CASSLDGLAREQYF
>TRBV11-1|.|TRBJ2-1|TRBD2
TGTGCCAGCAGCTTAGGACTAGCGGGAGCTGGCAATGAGCAGTTCTTC
CASSLGLAGAGNEQFF
>TRBV9|.|TRBJ2-1|.
TGTGCCTCCAGGGGCAAAGCGGGGCATGAGCAGTTCTTC
CASRGKAGHEQFF
>TRBV5-1|many|TRBJ2-7|.
TGCGCCAGCAGCTTGGTTGTAGCACCCTACGAGCAGTACTTC
CASSLVVAPYEQYF
>TRBV29-1|once|TRBJ2-1|.
TGCAGCGTTGAAGATCTACAGGGAACCTACAATGAGCAGTTCTTC
CSVEDLQGTYNEQFF
>TRBV4-1|.|TRBJ1-2|.
TGCGCCAGCAGCCAAGATTCAGGCGCAAACTATGGCTACACCTTC
CASSQDSGANYGYTF
>TRBV11-3|.|TRBJ2-7|.
TGTGCCAGCAGCTTAGGCAGGGGCAGCTCCTACGAGCAGTACTTC
CASSLGRGSSYEQYF
>TRBV19|.|TRBJ2-7|TRBD2
TGTGCCAGTAGTCCTCAGTTCCCCCTAGCGGGGACCTACGAGCAGTACTTC
CASSPQFPLAGTYEQYF
>TRBV9|.|TRBJ2-3|TRBD2
TGTGCCAGCAGCGGTACTAGCGCCGACACAGATACGCAGTATTTT
CASSGTSADTDTQYF
>TRBV20-1|.|TRBJ2-7|.
TGCAGTGCTGCCCCGGGAGTTGAGCAGTACTTC
CSAAPGVEQYF
>TRBV18|.|TRBJ2-7|TRBD2
TGTGCCAGCTCACCACCGTCTAGCGGGGGCCTTAACTTC
CASSPPSSGGLNF
>TRBV5-6|.|TRBJ2-6|TRBD2
TGTGCCAGCAGCTTCCCCGGGACTAGAAGTTCTGGGGCCAACGTCCTGACTTTC
CASSFPGTRSSGANVLTF
>TRBV28|.|TRBJ1-2|TRBD1
TGTGCCACCCACGACAGGGTTGGCTACACCTTC
CATHDRVGYTF
>TRBV5-1|.|TRBJ1-3|.
TGCGCCAGCAGCTCGACGGACAGCGGAAACACCATATATTTT
CASSSTDSGNTIYF
>TRBV29-1|.|TRBJ1-3|TRBD1
TGCAGCGTTGTGACGACAGGGGGAAACACCATATATTTT
CSVVTTGGNTIYF
>TRBV27|once|TRBJ2-1|TRBD1
TGTGCCAGCAGTCTACCGGGACAGGGAATCAATGAGCAGTTCTTC
CASSLPGQGINEQFF
>TRBV29-1|.|TRBJ2-1|TRBD1
TGCAGCGTCCCCCAGGGGGCGAACTACAATGAGCAGTTCTTC
CSVPQGANYNEQFF
>TRBV7-8|.|TRBJ2-7|.
TGTGCCAGCAGCTTCCCGGGGGCGGGAGAACAAAGTCAGGTCTTC
CASSFPGAGEQSQVF
>TRBV5-1|.|TRBJ1-2|.
TGCGCCAGCAGCCAGGCTGGTACAGGCTATGGCTACACCTTC
CASSQAGTGYGYTF
>TRBV5-1|many|TRBJ2-7|TRBD2
TGCGCCAGCAGCTCGGAGACTAGCTACCCCCTCGAGCAGTACTTC
CASSSETSYPLEQYF